This TCR beta chain was obtained from a study of cytotoxic CD8 clonotypes in ibrutinib-treated CLL. Across the study: Patients attained about 25 partial and 2 complete responses; at median approximately 68 months, around 14 remained remitted while 12 progressed.

Study-level points and caveats: Having risen at ibrutinib response, clonality had fallen back toward baseline by progression.

Points on this clone: The antigen is not known.

V lost 7 bases and J lost 6, with 15 bases in between. The CDR3 loop spans 14 amino acids. Looked up from germline, CDR1 is LNHDA and CDR2 is SQIVND (reference sequence). The protocol was immunoSEQ multiplex PCR, while the TCRdb copy is restricted to in-frame clones and leaves out a portion. Here the sample spans about 160,000 clones, around 80% being singletons. The V gene is TRBV19, the J gene TRBJ2-2; D tentatively reads TRBD1 or TRBD2 (7 bases each). This clonotype was sampled from a human donor with chronic lymphocytic leukemia. The sample here was PBMCs, taken after 24 months of ibrutinib treatment. The CDR3 protein is CASNQGGLAGELFF. The CDR3 DNA is TGTGCCAGTAACCAGGGGGGGCTCGCCGGGGAGCTGTTTTTT.